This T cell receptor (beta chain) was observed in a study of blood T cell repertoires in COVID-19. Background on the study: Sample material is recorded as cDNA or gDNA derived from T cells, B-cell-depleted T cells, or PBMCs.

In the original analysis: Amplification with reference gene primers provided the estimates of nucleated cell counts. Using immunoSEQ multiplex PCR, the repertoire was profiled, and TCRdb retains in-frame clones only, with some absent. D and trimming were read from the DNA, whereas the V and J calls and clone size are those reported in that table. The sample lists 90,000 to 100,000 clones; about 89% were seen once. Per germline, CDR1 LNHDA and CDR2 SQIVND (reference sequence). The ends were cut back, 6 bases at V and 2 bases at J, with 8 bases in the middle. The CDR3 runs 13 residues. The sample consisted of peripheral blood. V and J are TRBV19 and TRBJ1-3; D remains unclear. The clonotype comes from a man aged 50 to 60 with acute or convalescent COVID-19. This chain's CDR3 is CASSLFPGNTIYF. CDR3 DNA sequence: TGTGCCAGTAGCCTCTTCCCTGGAAACACCATATATTTT. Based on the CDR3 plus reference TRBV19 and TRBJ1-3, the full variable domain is DGGITQSPKYLFRKEGQNVTLSCEQNLNHDAMYWYRQDPGQGLRLIYYSQIVNDFQKGDIAEGYSVSREKKESFPLTVTSAQKNPTAFYLCASSLFPGNTIYFGEGSWLTVV.